This T cell receptor (beta chain) was found in a study of T cells after yellow fever vaccination. Study conclusions and caveats: Sorted repertoires could include abundant contaminating clonotypes from bulk cells. Only a small proportion of the clonotypes turned up in both the CD4 and the CD8 compartments, likely arising from convergent recombination.

TCR cDNA, made by 5'RACE template switching, carried an added universal primer site and UMIs. TCRdb analysed the 5' RACE reads with MiXCR anew, one entry per CDR3 protein. The table shows approximately 550,000 distinct CDR3 sequences, with 15% to 20% occurring only once. The germline V gene has CDR1 MDHEN and CDR2 SYDVKM. V gave up 2 bases and J gave up 8 bases, with 12 bases separating them. CDR3 length equals 14 residues. To note about this clonotype: The antigen is undetermined.

This TCR was sampled from a man aged 25 to 40 who received the YFV17D yellow fever vaccine. The V gene is TRBV28, the J gene TRBJ1-4; D gene ambiguous. The sequenced sample was PBMCs, obtained 15 days after the yellow fever booster vaccination. The CDR3 DNA reads as TGTGCCAGCAGTTTAATCCCGCCGACAGAAAAACTGTTTTTT. It specifies CASSLIPPTEKLFF. Filled out from reference TRBV28 and TRBJ1-4, the complete variable domain reads DVKVTQSSRYLVKRTGEKVFLECVQDMDHENMFWYRQDPGLGLRLIYFSYDVKMKEKGDIPEGYSVSREKKERFSLILESASTNQTSMYLCASSLIPPTEKLFFGSGTQLSVL.